This T cell receptor beta chain was identified during a study of T cells in Graves' hyperthyroidism and ophthalmopathy. What was amplified from RNA transcripts were TCR beta CDR3 regions. The primer set for the first-round RT-PCR of the TCR CDR3 was HTBI. TCRdb re-called the multiplex PCR reads with MiXCR, one entry per CDR3 protein. The table includes some 250,000 distinct CDR3 sequences, more than 12% detected once. The study's findings and limits: Clonotypes that were expanded in thyroid above 0.001 mostly appeared in blood too.

This clonotype was detected many times. Its antigen remains unknown. The germline V gene has CDR1 DFQATT and CDR2 SNEGSKA (reference sequence). Deletions cut 5 bases from V and 0 bases from J, with 15 bases between. The CDR3 covers 15 residues. Source material: blood. The genes are TRBV20-1 and TRBJ2-3; D could derive from TRBD1 or TRBD2 (5 bases each). This clonotype originated in a woman aged 40-49 years with Graves' hyperthyroidism that later progressed to Graves' ophthalmopathy. For the CDR3, the DNA is TGCAGTGCTGGGCAGGGACCGTATAGCACAGATACGCAGTATTTT. Protein: CSAGQGPYSTDTQYF.